These T cell receptor beta chains were read from a single sample in a study of T cell responses to AZD1222 COVID-19 vaccine. Assay used: immunoSEQ multiplex PCR; TCRdb lists only in-frame clones, some missing. The sample shows 180,000 or so clones, about 93% of them seen only once. The sequences come from peripheral blood, collected 28 days after the second dose of the MenACWY control vaccine. These receptors came from an adult who received the MenACWY meningococcal vaccine as a control. Both conserved end residues are part of each CDR3. The D gene is left open where the match is weak. Some rows have no size entry. The others give once, few or many, or a class for an expanded clone.

j_gene	d_gene	v_gene	abundance	CDR3aa	CDR3nt
TRBJ1-4	TRBD1	TRBV3-1/TRBV3-2	.	CASSLRQGLEKLFF	TGTGCCAGCAGTCTTCGACAGGGACTTGAAAAACTGTTTTTT
TRBJ1-2	.	TRBV15	.	CATSREAFWGYTF	TGTGCCACCAGCAGAGAGGCTTTCTGGGGCTACACCTTC
TRBJ2-7	.	TRBV18	.	CASSPSGRKQYF	TGTGCCAGCTCACCCTCCGGAAGGAAGCAGTACTTC
TRBJ1-2	.	TRBV7-2	.	CASSPRASAHYGYTF	TGTGCCAGCAGCCCCCGGGCCTCGGCGCACTATGGCTACACCTTC
TRBJ1-5	.	TRBV7-3	few	CASSSQGNQPQHF	TGTGCCAGCAGTTCTCAGGGAAATCAGCCCCAGCATTTT
TRBJ1-6	.	TRBV6-2/TRBV6-3	.	CASSYPALGQANNSPLHF	TGTGCCAGCAGTTACCCCGCATTGGGGCAGGCGAATAATTCACCCCTCCACTTT
TRBJ2-3	TRBD2	TRBV5-6	.	CASSLLAGGNTDTQYF	TGTGCCAGCAGCTTGCTAGCGGGGGGGAACACAGATACGCAGTATTTT
TRBJ2-6	.	TRBV7-8	.	CASSLFRGGSGANVLTF	TGTGCCAGCAGCTTATTTAGGGGGGGCTCTGGGGCCAACGTCCTGACTTTC
TRBJ1-1	.	TRBV28	.	CASSLWAQHNTEAFF	TGTGCCAGCAGTTTGTGGGCCCAACACAACACTGAAGCTTTCTTT
TRBJ1-6	TRBD1	TRBV6-4	.	CASSDSYRGGNSPLHF	TGTGCCAGCAGTGACTCGTACAGGGGAGGTAATTCACCCCTCCACTTT
TRBJ2-3	TRBD2	TRBV6-1	.	CAIQRGSTDTQYF	TGTGCCATCCAGCGGGGTAGCACAGATACGCAGTATTTT
TRBJ1-2	.	TRBV5-4	.	CASSFPGAGGYTF	TGTGCCAGCAGCTTTCCGGGGGCCGGTGGCTACACCTTC
TRBJ2-7	TRBD1	TRBV11-3	.	CTGQGDYEQYF	TGTACCGGACAGGGCGACTACGAGCAGTACTTC
TRBJ1-1	TRBD1	TRBV9	.	CASSVWDRFMNTEAFF	TGTGCCAGCAGCGTATGGGACAGGTTCATGAACACTGAAGCTTTCTTT
TRBJ2-5	.	TRBV4-3	.	CASSQEYRAEETQYF	TGCGCCAGCAGCCAAGAATACAGGGCCGAAGAGACCCAGTACTTC
TRBJ2-7	.	TRBV2	.	CASNRRSYEQYF	TGTGCCAGCAACAGGCGCTCCTACGAGCAGTACTTC
TRBJ1-4	TRBD1	TRBV6-6	.	CASRGTGNEKLFF	TGTGCCAGCAGGGGGACAGGGAATGAAAAACTGTTTTTT
TRBJ2-2	.	TRBV5-1	.	CASSSLITPGRDTGELFF	TGCGCCAGCAGCTCGTTAATCACCCCAGGGCGCGACACCGGGGAGCTGTTTTTT
TRBJ1-5	.	TRBV19	.	CASSIPRDRQPQHF	TGTGCCAGTAGTATACCTAGGGATCGTCAGCCCCAGCATTTT
TRBJ2-2	.	TRBV18	.	CASSRDTVTGELFF	TGTGCCAGCTCCCGGGACACCGTCACCGGGGAGCTGTTTTTT
TRBJ2-1	.	TRBV5-1	.	CASSLADNSYNEQFF	TGCGCCAGCAGCTTGGCCGACAACTCCTACAATGAGCAGTTCTTC
TRBJ1-1	TRBD1	TRBV4-2	.	CASSQFGQAENTEAFF	TGTGCCAGCAGCCAATTTGGACAGGCTGAGAACACTGAAGCTTTCTTT
TRBJ1-2	.	TRBV12-3/TRBV12-4	few	CASSATGSFGYTF	TGTGCCAGCAGTGCGACAGGCAGTTTTGGCTACACCTTC
TRBJ2-3	.	TRBV12-5	.	CASGLTVRADTQYF	TGTGCTAGTGGGTTAACGGTGCGCGCAGATACGCAGTATTTT
TRBJ2-3	.	TRBV19	few	CASSIEGSTDTQYF	TGTGCCAGTAGTATAGAGGGTAGCACAGATACGCAGTATTTT
TRBJ2-2	.	TRBV7-2	once	CASGAPRTGELFF	TGTGCCAGCGGCGCCCCGAGGACCGGGGAGCTGTTTTTT
TRBJ2-7	TRBD1	TRBV2	.	CASKGDSVSYEQYF	TGTGCCAGCAAGGGGGACAGCGTCTCCTACGAGCAGTACTTC
TRBJ1-3	.	TRBV19	.	CASSMRMSGNTIYF	TGTGCCAGTAGTATGAGGATGAGTGGAAACACCATATATTTT